Detailed here is one T cell receptor (beta chain). The sample comes from a study of blood T cell repertoires in COVID-19. Study overall: Sources were T cells, B-cell-depleted T cells, or PBMCs; the material itself was cDNA or gDNA.

Per the original data handling: Reference gene primer amplification in the assay estimated nucleated cell counts. Using immunoSEQ multiplex PCR, the repertoire was profiled, and TCRdb retains in-frame clones only, with some absent. That table gives V, J and clone size, and the DNA gave D and trimming. Altogether more than 200,000 clones are present, 70% to 90% being singletons, with the ten largest covering over 1.2%. Sequences were obtained from peripheral blood. The source is a man at least 80 years old with acute or convalescent COVID-19.

The CDR3 sequence is CASSQVTGRNPYEQYF. The CDR3 coding sequence is TGCGCCAGCAGCCAAGTCACAGGGAGAAACCCCTACGAGCAGTACTTC. The chain joins TRBV4-1 to TRBJ2-7; D possibly corresponds to TRBD1 (6 bases). The CDR3 has 16 residues. Germline lookup yields CDR1 MGHRA and CDR2 YSYEKL. V was clipped by 1 base and J by 2 bases, with 15 bases between them.